The source of this T cell receptor beta chain is a study of CD8 T cells in Susac syndrome. Trimming cost V 6 bases and J 3 bases, with 18 bases left between them. The germline V gene has CDR1 MNHEY and CDR2 SMNVEV (reference sequence). CDR3 length: 15 amino acids. This clonotype has a handful of counts. With random hexamers, reverse transcription was performed on about 0.45 to 1 ug of RNA. TCRdb used MiXCR to reprocess the immunoSEQ multiplex PCR reads, holding one entry per CDR3 protein. Of around 280,000 distinct CDR3 sequences in the sample, approximately 81% are singletons; the top ten hold approximately 0.11%.

This TCR was sampled from a human donor with multiple sclerosis. This chain connects TRBV27 to TRBJ2-7, with a tentative D call TRBD2 (5 bases). Source material: CD8+ T cells from PBMCs. The CDR3 protein is CASRLRGPTYYEQYF. The CDR3 DNA is TGTGCCAGCAGATTGCGCGGGCCCACCTACTACGAGCAGTACTTC.